The clone carrying this T cell receptor (beta chain) was observed a single time. As yet, its antigen is unknown. The sample contains more than one DNA sequence encoding this CDR3. This CDR3 spans 14 amino acids. The V gene lost 1 base and the J gene lost 2 bases, with 8 bases spanning the gap. Germline-derived CDR1 and CDR2 are MDHEN and SYDVKM. This specimen belongs to a study of T cell responses to AZD1222 COVID-19 vaccine. Study-level results: Vaccine-related CD4 TCRs covered spike, predominating at 160-218 and 743-854.

Method: immunoSEQ multiplex PCR; TCRdb's copy keeps in-frame clones and lacks some. The sample carries roughly 180,000 clones, 94% recorded once. The chain carries TRBV28 and TRBJ1-2; D unresolved. The source was peripheral blood, collected on day 0 of AZD1222 vaccination. This TCR was sampled from an adult in good health. CDR3 DNA sequence: TGTGCCAGCAGTTTATCTAGGGTCAACTATGGCTACACCTTC. This gives the protein CASSLSRVNYGYTF.